In this sample, the clone carrying this TCR beta chain turned up a few times. The data stem from a study of control samples from healthy donors and cancer patients. The CDR3 loop spans 13 amino acids. Germline lookup yields CDR1 SGHTA and CDR2 FQGNSA. Trimming shortened V by 5 bases and J by 7 bases, and 12 bases separated the two germline ends. Method: immunoSEQ multiplex PCR; TCRdb's copy keeps in-frame clones and lacks some. The sample consists of about 130,000 clones, 75% to 95% of them appearing once. The chain uses TRBV7-2 and TRBJ1-5; weak D call: TRBD1 (5 bases). This receptor was obtained from a young man in good health. The sample was blood. CDR3 protein: CASSQGFGQPQHF. The CDR3 region has the DNA TGTGCCAGCAGCCAGGGTTTCGGCCAGCCCCAGCATTTT. The complete variable domain, with remaining parts taken from reference TRBV7-2 and TRBJ1-5, reads GAGVSQSPSNKVTEKGKDVELRCDPISGHTALYWYRQSLGQGLEFLIYFQGNSAPDKSGLPSDRFSAERTGGSVSTLTIQRTQQEDSAVYLCASSQGFGQPQHFGDGTRLSIL.